This T cell receptor (beta chain) is from a study of metastatic and nonmetastatic thyroid tumors (dated by TCRdb to 2020 to 2021). Context from the whole study: Repertoires from peripheral blood and from tumor or nodule tissue samples of malignant and benign thyroid patients were compared. The study at large found these results: In both blood and tumor samples, TCR beta diversity was reported to be significantly higher in malignant tumors than in benign nodules.

No treatment had been received by any patient before thyroid surgery. The study retrospectively analysed patient clinical samples collected from the early 2010s to the late 2010s using T-cell receptor beta sequencing. The library relied on PCR. Sequencing took place on an Illumina HiSeq 4000. High-throughput sequencing was used to profile the TCR beta-chain CDR3 region of each patient. Concerning the study's data processing: CDR3 differences across clinicopathological groups were used to build a classifier for discriminating distant-metastatic papillary thyroid cancer patients. The Shannon index was used to assess repertoire diversity, and the Morisita-Horn index was used to assess tumor-blood repertoire similarity. The public reads were run again by TCRdb, first through fastp at Q25 and then through MiXCR, and only productive beta chains were kept. TCRdb, rather than the study authors, made the V and J calls. This sample has about 35,000 clones in its table, and 25% to 30% of those were observed once. The top ten constitute 7.8% of the sample.

This clone was seen repeatedly, ten times or more. No cognate antigen has been identified for it. Per-nucleotide qualities are absent, and no much larger clonotype sits a single base away. CDR1 and CDR2, per the germline V gene (reference sequence), are GTSNPN and SVGIG. From the cysteine up to the phenylalanine, the CDR3 has a length of 11 residues. The read is trimmed to its CDR3 DNA, 33 bases read in frame from base 1. A distance of 13 bases separates the germline ends of V and J, which lose 4 bases and 13 bases respectively. The chain is made from TRBV30 and TRBJ1-4, with TRBD1 as a weak D call on 5 bases. Sequenced input: blood. The sequence derives from a female donor with papillary thyroid cancer or a benign thyroid nodule (not recorded which). Some clones in this sample may be carry-over from other donors' samples. The DNA is as follows: TGTGCCTGGACGGTAGGGGATTCACTGTTTTTT. This translates into CAWTVGDSLFF.